The clone carrying this TCR beta chain has a count of ten or more. Its specificity is not known. TCRdb passed the 5' RACE reads through MiXCR, listing each CDR3 protein once. The data show 40,000 to 50,000 distinct CDR3 sequences, roughly 2.5% seen once. This sample is part of a study of CD8 T cells in ankylosing spondylitis. Study-wide results and limits: Peripheral blood held disease-linked clones only at relatively low frequency, and these were CD8+. Clones tied to disease were said to be significantly enriched in matched ankylosing spondylitis synovial fluid. Blood of patients with ankylosing spondylitis appeared to be characterized by a TCR beta motif of eight highly homologous variants. Reports of some motif variants in reactive arthritis synovial fluid and blood predate this one.

The CDR3 consists of 16 residues. The ends were cut back, 2 bases at V and 2 bases at J, with 13 bases in the middle. In germline, CDR1 is SGDLS, CDR2 YYNGEE. This clonotype was sampled from a male donor with ankylosing spondylitis or in good health (not recorded which). Sequencing used blood, either unsorted or a sorted T cell fraction (not recorded which). This chain connects TRBV9 to TRBJ2-2, with D perhaps TRBD2 (5 bases). The DNA for the CDR3 is TGTGCCAGCAGCGTTTCGGGAACCCCAAACACCGGGGAGCTGTTTTTT. It is translated as CASSVSGTPNTGELFF.